The 21 T cell receptor beta chains below all came from one sample that was sequenced in a study of PD-L1 blockade in urothelial cancer. The time point is: peripheral blood 6 weeks after treatment start. Method: immunoSEQ multiplex PCR; TCRdb's copy keeps in-frame clones and lacks some. Altogether some 120,000 clones are present, 75% to 95% being singletons, with the ten largest covering less than 5%. The sample was PBMCs, taken around atezolizumab (anti-PD-L1) treatment. Receptor source: a man aged 55 to 69 with urothelial cancer.

This rearrangement joins TRBV19 to TRBJ2-3, with D possibly matching TRBD2 (6 bases). CDR3 length: 15 residues. CDR1 and CDR2 from the germline V gene are LNHDA and SQIVND (reference sequence). The V end was cut by 7 bases, the J end by 2 bases, with 16 bases between. The CDR3 DNA reads TGTGCCAGTACTCAAAGCGGGTCCCCCACAGATACGCAGTATTTT. Translated, it gives CASTQSGSPTDTQYF.

The J gene is TRBJ2-7, the V gene TRBV6-5; D unresolved. Per germline, CDR1 MNHEY and CDR2 SVGAGI. Trimming removed 0 bases from V and 6 bases from J, with 18 bases in between. The CDR3 runs to 16 residues. DNA of the CDR3: TGTGCCAGCAGTTACTCGACTCTCACCGCCCCTTCCGAGCAGTACTTC. This gives the protein CASSYSTLTAPSEQYF.

The chain uses TRBV6-1 and TRBJ2-7, with a tentative D call TRBD2 (5 bases). The CDR3 contains 13 residues. Germline V gene sequence: CDR1 MNHNS, CDR2 SASEGT. V lost 6 bases and J 0 bases, leaving 9 bases between the germline ends. The CDR3 bases are TGTGCCAGCAGCCCCGGAGGCTCCTACGAGCAGTACTTC. Translated, it gives CASSPGGSYEQYF.

V gene TRBV5-5 combines with J gene TRBJ2-7; 8 bases are shared with TRBD1. The CDR3 loop spans 14 amino acids. Trimming cost V 0 bases and J 4 bases; bases outside gene matches: 3. CDR1 is SGHKS and CDR2 is YYEKEE in the germline V gene (reference sequence). CDR3 sequence reads: CASSLATGEYEQYF. Written as DNA, the CDR3 is TGTGCCAGCAGCTTGGCGACAGGGGAGTACGAGCAGTACTTC.

The V call is TRBV30, the J call TRBJ2-3, with TRBD2 as a possible D gene (6 bases). Germline V gene lookup returns CDR1 GTSNPN and CDR2 SVGIG (reference sequence). Trimming stripped 4 bases from V and 4 bases from J, with 12 bases between. The CDR3 is 13 amino acids. The CDR3 sequence: CAWTAGPPDTQYF. The CDR3, as DNA: TGTGCCTGGACGGCGGGACCGCCAGATACGCAGTATTTT.

V usage is TRBV28 and J usage is TRBJ2-1, with 10 bases lining up with TRBD2. Germline V CDR1 and CDR2: MDHEN, SYDVKM. The CDR3 runs 17 residues. V lost 5 bases and J lost 7; bases outside the gene matches: 14. The CDR3 sequence: CASSPLTAGGPGNEQFF. Here the CDR3 DNA reads TGTGCCAGCAGTCCACTTACAGCGGGAGGGCCGGGGAATGAGCAGTTCTTC.

The rearrangement uses TRBV7-9 and TRBJ2-7, with a possible D match to TRBD2 (5 bases). The germline CDR1 and CDR2 sequences are SEHNR and FQNEAQ (reference sequence). There are 14 residues in the CDR3. V was shortened by 1 base and J by 5 bases, with 12 bases between the two germline ends. CDR3 DNA: TGTGCCAGCAGCTTAGACGGGGTTACCAACGAGCAGTACTTC. Translated: CASSLDGVTNEQYF.

This rearrangement joins TRBV5-6 to TRBJ2-2, with a weak D call TRBD2 (5 bases). Germline V gene lookup returns CDR1 SGHDT and CDR2 YYEEEE. V was clipped by 4 bases and J by 2 bases, with 15 bases between them. This CDR3 spans 16 amino acids. The CDR3 DNA reads TGTGCCAGCAGCCTGACTGACGGAGGAAACACCGGGGAGCTGTTTTTT. It codes for CASSLTDGGNTGELFF.

The CDR3 loop is CAISEPRLAGGPRIGYEQYF. DNA of the CDR3: TGTGCCATCAGTGAGCCGCGACTAGCGGGAGGGCCGCGGATAGGCTACGAGCAGTACTTC. The rearrangement uses TRBV10-3 and TRBJ2-7; 14 nucleotides agree with TRBD2. The V and J ends lost 2 bases and 3 bases, in that order; junction bases with no gene match: 15. Germline CDR1 ENHRY, CDR2 SYGVKD. The length of the CDR3 is 20 residues.

This clone was counted a few times. The rearrangement uses TRBV28 and TRBJ1-2; 7 bases agree with TRBD1. Germline V gene sequence: CDR1 MDHEN, CDR2 SYDVKM. This CDR3 contains 12 residues. Losses at the gene ends were 7 bases for V and 8 bases for J; bases not matched to a gene: 7. The CDR3 is CASTTGVEGYTF. Here the CDR3 DNA reads TGTGCCAGCACCACAGGGGTGGAGGGCTACACCTTC.

J is TRBJ1-2 and V is TRBV6-1, with D perhaps TRBD1 (5 bases). Germline-derived CDR1 and CDR2 are MNHNS and SASEGT. CDR3 size: 16 residues. V dropped 1 base and J dropped 2 bases, with 14 bases sitting between them. CDR3 in amino acids: CASSEVLWGENYGYTF. CDR3 DNA: TGTGCCAGCAGTGAAGTATTATGGGGGGAGAACTATGGCTACACCTTC.

This clone was detected a few times. This chain connects TRBV19 to TRBJ2-3; D ambiguous. The germline V and J ends were trimmed by 6 bases and 6 bases, with 7 bases remaining between them. Per germline, CDR1 LNHDA and CDR2 SQIVND (reference sequence). CDR3 length: 11 amino acids. The CDR3 reads CASRTADTQYF. DNA for the CDR3: TGTGCCAGTAGAACTGCGGATACGCAGTATTTT.

The chain carries TRBV18 and TRBJ2-5; perhaps TRBD2 as D (6 bases). V was cut by 0 bases and J by 5 bases, with 7 bases left in between. The CDR3 totals 13 residues. Looked up from germline, CDR1 is KGHSH and CDR2 is LQKENI. The chain's CDR3 is CASSPPGRETQYF. The DNA for the CDR3 is TGTGCCAGCTCACCACCGGGGAGGGAGACCCAGTACTTC.

This clone was recorded once. CDR3 in DNA: TGCAGCGTGTATACCGGGACACCTTCCTACGAGCAGTACTTC. Translated, it gives CSVYTGTPSYEQYF. The V and J genes are TRBV29-1 and TRBJ2-7; maybe TRBD1 (6 bases). V lost 6 bases to trimming and J lost 1 base, with 16 bases between them. The CDR3 contains 14 residues. The germline gives CDR1 SQVTM, CDR2 ANQGSEA.

The rearrangement uses TRBV5-1 and TRBJ2-3, with a possible D match to TRBD2 (5 bases). Germline CDR1 reads SGHRS; CDR2 reads YFSETQ. This CDR3 is 13 amino acids long. V dropped 6 bases and J dropped 1 base, with 9 bases sitting between them. The CDR3 DNA follows: TGCGCCAGCACCGGACTTCGCACAGATACGCAGTATTTT. Its translation: CASTGLRTDTQYF.

The V call is TRBV5-1, the J call TRBJ2-1; TRBD2 aligns across 8 bases. Trimming cost V 3 bases and J 9 bases; bases outside gene matches: 11. The CDR3 has 15 residues. CDR1 and CDR2 from the germline V gene are SGHRS and YFSETQ. The chain's CDR3 is CASSSGGRSAGEQFF. The CDR3 DNA follows: TGCGCCAGCAGCTCGGGCGGGAGGTCTGCGGGTGAGCAGTTCTTC.

This clone was found a few times. The genes are TRBV19 and TRBJ2-7; 9 bases align to TRBD2. Germline V CDR1 and CDR2: LNHDA, SQIVND (reference sequence). V lost 0 bases and J lost 6; bases outside the gene matches: 6. This CDR3 region has 15 residues. The CDR3 coding sequence is TGTGCCAGTAGTATAGAGGCGAGCGGGAGGAGCGAGCAGTACTTC. Translating it yields CASSIEASGRSEQYF.

V and J are TRBV28 and TRBJ1-2; D gene uncertain. Germline values: CDR1 MDHEN, CDR2 SYDVKM. The germline V and J ends were trimmed by 6 bases and 1 base, with 9 bases remaining between them. The CDR3 is 13 amino acids. CDR3 region: CASSVTFNYGYTF. CDR3 DNA: TGTGCCAGCAGCGTAACATTTAACTATGGCTACACCTTC.

The V call is TRBV4-3, the J call TRBJ1-4; 7 nucleotides align to TRBD1. Per the germline V gene, CDR1 is LGHNA and CDR2 is YSLEER. V lost 8 bases, J lost 6 bases, and 12 bases stayed unmatched. The CDR3 length is 15 residues. In nucleotides, the CDR3 is TGCGCCAGCGCTCCCGACAGGGCGGTTGATGAAAAACTGTTTTTT. Translated, it gives CASAPDRAVDEKLFF.

CDR3 DNA sequence: TGTGCCAGCAGTGAATTGACAGGGGGCGATGGCTACACCTTC. Its protein product is CASSELTGGDGYTF. The V and J genes are TRBV2 and TRBJ1-2, with TRBD1 matching 10 bases. The germline CDR1 and CDR2 sequences are SNHLY and FYNNEI. The CDR3 spans 14 residues. The trim removed 2 bases at V and 6 bases at J, leaving 3 bases unmatched.

For the CDR3, the DNA is TGTGCCAGCAGCTTAGCGAGCGAGACCCAGTACTTC. It specifies CASSLASETQYF. The gene calls are TRBV7-9 and TRBJ2-5; D not certain. Germline V lookup: CDR1 SEHNR, CDR2 FQNEAQ (reference sequence). The CDR3 consists of 12 residues. V was pared by 0 bases and J by 5 bases, with 4 bases between.